The following is a TCR beta chain sequence with its context. This entry is derived from a study of CD8 T cells in Susac syndrome. The CDR3 is made up of 15 amino acids. CDR1 DFQATT and CDR2 SNEGSKA come from the germline V gene (reference sequence). V dropped 0 bases and J dropped 6; count of bases not matched to a gene: 8. Sequencing of TCR beta, carried out with a high-throughput approach, was applied to CD8+ and CD4+ T cells from the blood. Healthy donors served as age- and sex-matched controls. Both CD4+ and CD8+ T cells were negatively isolated, and TEMRA cells underwent FACS enrichment. RNA totalling roughly 0.45 to 1 ug underwent reverse transcription with random hexamers. It was immunoSEQ multiplex PCR that amplified TCR beta CDR3 across 54 Vbeta and 13 Jbeta. One entry per CDR3 protein results from TCRdb running MiXCR on the immunoSEQ multiplex PCR reads. The repertoire consists of roughly 150,000 distinct CDR3 sequences, with about 90% occurring once and the leading ten covering about 0.073%.

The TCR was taken from a human donor in good health. This chain uses TRBV20-1 with TRBJ1-1; 9 bases match TRBD1. What was sequenced was CD4+ T cells from PBMCs. The DNA of the CDR3 is TGCAGTGCTAGAGAAGTTAGGACAGGGGACGCTGAAGCTTTCTTT. Encoded protein: CSAREVRTGDAEAFF.